Listed below are T cell receptor beta chains from one sample, sequenced in a study of long-term antiretroviral therapy in people with HIV. Generated by immunoSEQ multiplex PCR, the TCRdb table keeps only in-frame clones and is missing some. This table holds about 28,000 clones, 80% to 95% found once. Material: unsorted PBMCs, obtained 3.1 years after starting antiretroviral therapy. The receptors were sampled from a man between 18 and 29 years old with HIV. Both conserved end residues are part of each CDR3. A D gene is named only where the DNA matches it firmly.

D | J | V | DNA | CDR3
TRBD1 | TRBJ2-4 | TRBV30 | TGTGCCTGGAGTATTCACAGGGGTCTGTTAGACATTCAGTACTTC | CAWSIHRGLLDIQYF
NA | TRBJ2-3 | TRBV7-9 | TGTGCCAGCAGCCCCGGTAGTTTTAGCACAGATACGCAGTATTTT | CASSPGSFSTDTQYF
TRBD1 | TRBJ1-2 | TRBV30 | TGTGCCGCCTCCCGGGACAGGGGAATCGGCTACACCTTC | CAASRDRGIGYTF
NA | TRBJ1-2 | TRBV30 | TGTGCCTGGATCTCGGGAGGTCCAGCTAACTATGGCTACACCTTC | CAWISGGPANYGYTF
NA | TRBJ1-2 | TRBV2 | TGTGCCAGCAAAAGCCTCTATGGCTACACCTTC | CASKSLYGYTF
TRBD1 | TRBJ2-3 | TRBV20-1 | TGCAGTGCTAAGATGACAGGGGGCAAGTATTTT | CSAKMTGGKYF
NA | TRBJ1-1 | TRBV29-1 | TGCAGCGTAACCAACACTGAAGCTTTCTTT | CSVTNTEAFF
NA | TRBJ1-1 | TRBV4-3 | TGCGCCAGCAGCCAAGGTACCCAGAGCACTGAAGCTTTCTTT | CASSQGTQSTEAFF
NA | TRBJ1-3 | TRBV30 | TGTGCCTGGAGTGTAGCCGGTGGAAACACCATATATTTT | CAWSVAGGNTIYF
NA | TRBJ1-4 | TRBV6-1 | TGTGCCAGCAGTGCCACGGTCACAACTAATGAAAAACTGTTTTTT | CASSATVTTNEKLFF